This is a list of T cell receptor beta chains from one sample in a study of cytomegalovirus exposure and HLA in healthy donors. Method: immunoSEQ multiplex PCR; TCRdb's copy keeps in-frame clones and lacks some. The sample lists about 98,000 clones, roughly two thirds seen once, with 1.2% in the top ten. Sequencing input: PBMCs. Source of these receptors: a female donor in good health and CMV-seronegative. CDR3s include the opening cysteine and the closing phenylalanine or tryptophan. Fields, in order: D gene, J gene, V gene, clone size, CDR3 protein, CDR3 DNA. The D gene is left open where the match is weak. Clone sizes are given selectively: once, few, many, or a class where the clone is expanded.

TRBD2 | TRBJ2-3 | TRBV2 | . | CASSLAGATDTQYF | TGTGCCAGCAGTTTAGCGGGAGCCACAGATACGCAGTATTTT
. | TRBJ1-2 | TRBV5-5 | few | CASSLGTPPWGYTF | TGTGCCAGCAGCTTGGGGACTCCTCCGTGGGGCTACACCTTC
. | TRBJ2-7 | TRBV30 | . | CAWRRRSQNIYEQYF | TGTGCCTGGAGAAGGAGGTCCCAGAATATCTACGAGCAGTACTTC
TRBD1 | TRBJ1-2 | TRBV5-1 | . | CASSGTGGSGYTF | TGCGCCAGCAGCGGGACAGGGGGCTCTGGCTACACCTTC
. | TRBJ2-7 | TRBV5-1 | few | CASSLDAGFYEQYF | TGCGCCAGCAGCTTGGATGCAGGTTTCTACGAGCAGTACTTC
. | TRBJ2-6 | TRBV4-1 | once | CASSQGGVWTSGANVLTF | TGCGCCAGCAGCCAAGGGGGGGTGTGGACATCTGGGGCCAACGTCCTGACTTTC
TRBD1 | TRBJ1-1 | TRBV6-5 | . | CASSYWGQGRTEAFF | TGTGCCAGCAGTTACTGGGGACAGGGTCGGACTGAAGCTTTCTTT
. | TRBJ1-5 | TRBV7-9 | . | CASSLSGTLSPNQPQHF | TGTGCCAGCAGCTTATCAGGCACGCTGAGCCCCAATCAGCCCCAGCATTTT
TRBD1 | TRBJ2-3 | TRBV4-3 | . | CASSQGLGTGGPDTQYF | TGCGCCAGCAGCCAAGGGCTTGGGACAGGGGGTCCAGATACGCAGTATTTT
. | TRBJ2-7 | TRBV29-1 | . | CSVSSGTGYEQYF | TGCAGCGTTTCTAGCGGGACAGGCTACGAGCAGTACTTC